The 25 T cell receptor beta chains presented below share a single source sample, sequenced in a study of T cells in women clearing cervical HPV infection. Using immunoSEQ multiplex PCR, the repertoire was profiled, and TCRdb retains in-frame clones only, with some absent. This table holds tens of thousands of clones. The sample was blood buffy coat. The receptors come from a woman aged 18 to 69 with a cervical HPV16 infection that either progressed to CIN3+ or cleared (not recorded which).

Concerning this clone itself: With the read ending 3 residues before the CDR3 end, the germline J gene is used to fill in that end. The chain carries TRBV2 and TRBJ2-3; tentative D call: TRBD1 (6 bases). Germline V gene data show CDR1 as SNHLY and CDR2 as FYNNEI. There are 14 residues in the CDR3. The V gene lost 7 bases and the J gene lost 2 bases, with 13 bases spanning the gap. Incomplete CDR3 DNA: TGTGCCAGCACGGACAGCGGCTACACAGATACG. Translated, it gives CASTDSGYTDT. The entire CDR3 sequence reads CASTDSGYTDTQYF.

As regards this clone: The read stops 3 residues short of the end of the CDR3; the missing end is completed from the germline J gene. This rearrangement joins TRBV6-2 or TRBV6-3 to TRBJ1-1; TRBD1 matches 8 bases. The CDR3 totals 13 residues. The germline gives CDR1 MNHEY, CDR2 SVGEGT. The V and J ends lost 7 bases and 7 bases, in that order; junction bases with no gene match: 8. The CDR3 region is CASTRGQGGEAFF. The part of the CDR3 DNA that was read is TGTGCCAGCACCCGAGGACAGGGAGGTGAA.

To note about this clone: The sequence runs out 3 residues before the end of the CDR3; the remainder is reconstructed from the germline J gene. The chain links TRBV30 to TRBJ1-1; a possible D gene is TRBD1 (6 bases). V lost 3 bases and J lost 1, with 15 bases in between. This CDR3 comprises 15 residues. Germline loops: CDR1 GTSNPN, CDR2 SVGIG (reference sequence). Incomplete CDR3 DNA: TGTGCCTGGAGAATAGGGGGGGTTACGAACACTGAA. It specifies CAWRIGGVTNTE. The full CDR3 protein is CAWRIGGVTNTEAFF.

With regard to this clone: The read halts 3 residues ahead of the CDR3 end, with the missing end drawn from the germline J gene. This rearrangement joins TRBV10-3 to TRBJ2-1, with 7 bases that match TRBD2. The germline CDR1 and CDR2 sequences are ENHRY and SYGVKD. The CDR3 runs to 14 residues. The trim removed 7 bases at V and 3 bases at J, leaving 6 bases unmatched. The covered CDR3 bases are TGTGCCATCATGCCAAGCGGGAACTACAATGAG. It is translated as CAIMPSGNYNE. The full CDR3 reads CAIMPSGNYNEQFF.

Of note for this clone: The CDR3 end lies 3 residues beyond the end of the read and is filled in from the germline J gene. The rearrangement uses TRBV10-1 and TRBJ2-1, with TRBD1 as a possible D gene (6 bases). This CDR3 spans 14 amino acids. V lost 2 bases to trimming and J lost 6 bases, with 11 bases between them. Per germline, CDR1 WNHNN and CDR2 SYGVQD (reference sequence). CDR3 bases read: TGCGCCAGCAGTGAGGTGGGGACAACCAATGAG. Translation: CASSEVGTTNE. The complete CDR3 reads CASSEVGTTNEQFF.

To note about this clone: The CDR3 end is not reached by the read, which stops 3 residues before it; the germline J gene fills it in. The chain links TRBV9 to TRBJ2-7; 11 bases align to TRBD2. Germline values: CDR1 SGDLS, CDR2 YYNGEE. Losses at the gene ends were 0 bases for V and 4 bases for J; bases not matched to a gene: 9. This CDR3 is built from 17 residues. The CDR3 DNA, read in part, is TGTGCCAGCAGCGTAGACCCGACTAGCGGGATAAGATACGAG. This gives the protein CASSVDPTSGIRYE. The entire CDR3 is CASSVDPTSGIRYEQYF.

Details on this clone: The CDR3 end is not reached by the read, which stops 3 residues before it; the germline J gene fills it in. The genes are TRBV5-1 and TRBJ2-3; TRBD1 matches 7 bases. CDR1 is SGHRS, CDR2 YFSETQ, per germline. The CDR3 sequence is 15 residues long. CDR3 amino acids: CASSRTGESNQPQYF. The DNA read from the CDR3 is TGCGCCAGCAGCCGAACAGGGGAGAGCAATCAGCCG.

On this clone: Coverage ceases 3 residues before the CDR3 finishes, and the germline J gene fills in the end. This chain joins TRBV7-2 and TRBJ2-7; maybe TRBD2 (6 bases). V was cut by 5 bases and J by 3 bases, with 14 bases left in between. The germline gives CDR1 SGHTA, CDR2 FQGNSA. The CDR3 loop spans 14 amino acids. The DNA read from the CDR3 is TGTGCCAGCAGCGGGTGGGACTGGAGCTACGAG. It encodes CASSGWDWSYE. The whole CDR3 sequence reads CASSGWDWSYEQYF.

On this clone: The read halts 3 residues ahead of the CDR3 end, with the missing end drawn from the germline J gene. V is TRBV7-6 and J is TRBJ1-1; D is possibly TRBD1 (5 bases). Trimming stripped 2 bases from V and 3 bases from J, with 7 bases between. Germline lookup yields CDR1 SGHVS and CDR2 FNYEAQ. The CDR3 has 13 residues. The CDR3 is CASSLKGDTEAFF. The DNA read from the CDR3 is TGTGCCAGCAGCTTAAAAGGGGACACTGAA. Together with reference TRBV7-6 and TRBJ1-1, the CDR3 gives the full variable domain: GAGVSQSPRYKVTKRGQDVALRCDPISGHVSLYWYRQALGQGPEFLTYFNYEAQQDKSGLPNDRFSAERPEGSISTLTIQRTEQRDSAMYRCASSLKGDTEAFFGQGTRLTVV.

As for this clone: The CDR3 is cut off 3 residues early in the read; its end comes from the germline J gene. This chain connects TRBV23-1 to TRBJ2-6; possibly TRBD1 for D (5 bases). TRBV23-1 is assigned to the ORF class and has an uncertain function. Trimming left V 0 bases short and J 0 bases short, with 15 bases between. The CDR3 has 19 residues. The CDR3 loop is CASSQSPDILSSGANVLTF. Incomplete CDR3 DNA: TGCGCCAGCAGTCAATCGCCGGACATACTAAGCTCTGGGGCCAACGTC.

As to this clone: The read gets to within 3 residues of the CDR3 end, and the germline J gene fills in the rest. V and J are TRBV30 and TRBJ1-2; D gene ambiguous. Trimming removed 3 bases at V and 4 bases at J, with 9 bases between. This CDR3 has 12 residues. Germline-derived CDR1 and CDR2 are GTSNPN and SVGIG (reference sequence). CDR3 DNA, as far as it was read: TGTGCCTGGAGGGCGGTAGCCTATGGC. Amino acids: CAWRAVAYG. The full CDR3 is CAWRAVAYGYTF.

A word on this clone: The read finishes 3 residues shy of the CDR3 end, and the germline J gene is used to complete it. The chain couples TRBV12-3 or TRBV12-4 to TRBJ1-4, with no clear D. Trimming shortened V by 5 bases and J by 10 bases, and 17 bases separated the two germline ends. The CDR3 is 14 residues long. The CDR3 sequence: CASSNPPPRGKLFF. Incomplete CDR3 DNA: TGTGCCAGCAGTAATCCCCCTCCGCGGGGAAAA.

As regards this clone: The CDR3 end lies 3 residues beyond the end of the read and is filled in from the germline J gene. The rearrangement uses TRBV9 and TRBJ2-7; 7 bases are a match to TRBD2. CDR3 length: 15 residues. Trimming took 0 bases from V and 4 from J; bases not matched to a gene: 7. Looked up from germline, CDR1 is SGDLS and CDR2 is YYNGEE. The CDR3 reads CASSVASSGRYEQYF. The covered CDR3 bases are TGTGCCAGCAGCGTAGCGAGTAGCGGGCGGTACGAG. Full variable domain (missing parts from reference TRBV9 and TRBJ2-7): DSGVTQTPKHLITATGQRVTLRCSPRSGDLSVYWYQQSLDQGLQFLIQYYNGEERAKGNILERFSAQQFPDLHSELNLSSLELGDSALYFCASSVASSGRYEQYFGPGTRLTVT.

Concerning this clone itself: Coverage ceases 3 residues before the CDR3 finishes, and the germline J gene fills in the end. The V call is TRBV29-1, the J call TRBJ1-3, with TRBD1 matching 7 bases. The V segment lost 4 bases and the J segment 7 bases; nucleotides outside the gene matches: 7. The CDR3 covers 13 residues. Germline CDR1 and CDR2: SQVTM and ANQGSEA. Here the CDR3 reads CSVARTGVNTIYF. Incomplete CDR3 DNA: TGCAGCGTTGCCAGGACAGGTGTGAACACC.

Regarding this clone: The read terminates 3 residues before the CDR3 end, so the remaining end is supplied by the germline J gene. This chain links TRBV28 with TRBJ2-5, with D possibly matching TRBD2 (6 bases). Deletions cut 7 bases from V and 5 bases from J, with 29 bases between. Germline CDR1 reads MDHEN; CDR2 reads SYDVKM. The CDR3 has 18 amino acids. CDR3 sequence reads: CASTHIPGGPYSRETQYF. CDR3 DNA (partial): TGTGCCAGCACCCATATTCCCGGAGGGCCCTACTCCCGGGAGACC.

Remarks on this clone: The read ends 3 residues shy of where the CDR3 ends; the end is completed using the germline J gene. The rearrangement joins TRBV7-8 to TRBJ1-1, with TRBD1 matching 11 bases. V lost 5 bases to trimming and J lost 4 bases; unmatched junction nucleotides: 6. This CDR3 comprises 15 residues. Per germline, CDR1 SGHVS and CDR2 FQNEAQ. The CDR3 is CASSESGTGGTEAFF. The CDR3 bases that were read are TGTGCCAGCAGCGAGTCCGGGACAGGGGGCACTGAA.

As regards this clone: Coverage ceases 3 residues before the CDR3 finishes, and the germline J gene fills in the end. The chain couples TRBV6-2 or TRBV6-3 to TRBJ2-3, with 9 positions matching TRBD2. The trim removed 8 bases at V and 0 bases at J, leaving 3 bases unmatched. The CDR3 extends over 14 amino acids. Per germline, CDR1 MNHEY and CDR2 SVGEGT. CDR3 sequence: CASAGLASTDTQYF. The CDR3 bases that were read are TGTGCCAGCGCCGGACTAGCGAGCACAGATACG.

As concerns this clone: The read ends 3 residues shy of where the CDR3 ends; the end is completed using the germline J gene. The rearrangement uses TRBV23-1 and TRBJ2-6, with TRBD2 matching 11 bases. TRBV23-1 is assigned to the ORF class and has an uncertain function. V lost 0 bases to trimming and J lost 0 bases; unmatched junction nucleotides: 4. This CDR3 comprises 19 residues. CDR3 sequence: CASSQSGSGRVSGANVLTF. The CDR3 DNA, read in part, is TGCGCCAGCAGTCAATCGGGTAGCGGGAGGGTCTCTGGGGCCAACGTC.

Comments on this clone: The read gets to within 3 residues of the CDR3 end, and the germline J gene fills in the rest. The rearrangement joins TRBV20-1 to TRBJ1-6; 8 bases are shared with TRBD1. The CDR3 spans 15 residues. The trim removed 4 bases at V and 9 bases at J, leaving 11 bases unmatched. Germline V CDR1 and CDR2: DFQATT, SNEGSKA (reference sequence). The sequenced CDR3 bases are TGCAGTGCTACTTCAGGACAGGGAGTGGGTTCACCC. It specifies CSATSGQGVGSP. The CDR3 in full is CSATSGQGVGSPLHF.

A note on this clone: Read sequence stops 3 residues before the CDR3 end, and the germline J gene provides the missing end. The V gene is TRBV2, the J gene TRBJ1-3; D perhaps matches TRBD1 (6 bases). Trimming removed 7 bases at V and 0 bases at J, with 10 bases between. The CDR3 length is 14 residues. In germline, CDR1 is SNHLY, CDR2 FYNNEI. Incomplete CDR3 DNA: TGTGCCAGCAATCCACAGGGCTCTGGAAACACC. It codes for CASNPQGSGNT. The full-length CDR3 reads as CASNPQGSGNTIYF.

In the case of this clone: Read data end 3 residues before the CDR3 end; the end is taken from the germline J gene. The V and J genes are TRBV11-2 and TRBJ2-7; tentatively, D is TRBD2 (6 bases). Germline CDR1 is SGHAT and CDR2 is FQNNGV. Trimming left V 6 bases short and J 0 bases short, with 12 bases between. This CDR3 region has 14 residues. CDR3 protein: CASRGLRSSYEQYF. Partial CDR3 DNA: TGTGCCAGCAGGGGACTGAGGAGCTCCTACGAG.

In the case of this clone: The read terminates 3 residues before the CDR3 end, so the remaining end is supplied by the germline J gene. V usage is TRBV19 and J usage is TRBJ1-5; perhaps TRBD1 as D (6 bases). CDR1 and CDR2 (germline): LNHDA, SQIVND (reference sequence). The CDR3 runs 16 residues. V lost 0 bases, J lost 1 base, and 10 bases lay in between. The CDR3 spells CASSIDHRASNQPQHF. The covered CDR3 bases are TGTGCCAGTAGTATAGACCACAGGGCGAGCAATCAGCCC.

This CDR3 is CAWTRWRGENSGANVLFF. Incomplete CDR3 DNA: TGTGCCTGGACGCGCTGGCGGGGCGAAAACTCTGGGGCCAACGTA. The rearrangement links TRBV30 to TRBJ1-4; D possibly corresponds to TRBD1 (5 bases). Read coverage stops 3 residues before the CDR3 terminus; the germline J gene supplies the remainder. The CDR3 runs to 18 residues. Germline values: CDR1 GTSNPN, CDR2 SVGIG (reference sequence).

Notes on this clone: The CDR3 extends 3 residues past the end of the read, so its final part is completed from the germline J gene. This rearrangement joins TRBV6-2 or TRBV6-3 to TRBJ2-7; D perhaps matches TRBD1 (5 bases). The germline CDR1 and CDR2 sequences are MNHEY and SVGEGT. The CDR3 runs to 13 residues. V lost 5 bases to trimming and J lost 2 bases, with 10 bases between them. CDR3 DNA, as far as it was read: TGTGCCAGCAGTACAGACAGCCCCTACGAG. Residues: CASSTDSPYE. The entire CDR3 is CASSTDSPYEQYF.

About this clone itself: The observed sequence ends 3 residues before the CDR3 terminus, with the missing tail filled in from the germline J gene. The chain carries TRBV7-9 and TRBJ2-2; D is unresolved. The V gene's germline CDR1 is SEHNR and CDR2 FQNEAQ (reference sequence). Trimming stripped 2 bases from V and 1 base from J, with 8 bases between. This CDR3 has 15 amino acids. The CDR3 loop is CASSLRSGNTGELFF. The covered CDR3 bases are TGTGCCAGCAGCTTACGGTCGGGGAACACCGGGGAG.